This is a list of T cell receptor beta chains from one sample in a study of blood T cell repertoires in COVID-19. Profiled with immunoSEQ multiplex PCR; TCRdb holds only in-frame clones, not every one. Of around 210,000 clones listed, approximately 91% are singletons. The sequencing sample was made of peripheral blood. Receptors were obtained from a man aged 50 or older with COVID-19, enrolled during active disease. The CDR3 runs from the conserved cysteine through the conserved F or W. D genes are given only for firm matches. A row's size may be missing; if present it is once, few, many or a size class.

>TRBV4-1|NA|NA|TRBJ1-5
CASSQGLGEAQHF
TGCGCCAGCAGCCAAGGGCTGGGAGAGGCCCAGCATTTT
>TRBV5-4|NA|NA|TRBJ2-7
CASSLDKYEQYF
TGTGCCAGCAGCTTGGATAAATACGAGCAGTACTTC
>TRBV5-8|NA|NA|TRBJ2-6
CASSQRQVAGANVLTF
TGTGCCAGCAGCCAGAGACAGGTGGCTGGGGCCAACGTCCTGACTTTC
>TRBV6-5|TRBD1|once|TRBJ2-3
CASSRQGDTQYF
TGTGCCAGCAGTCGACAGGGAGATACGCAGTATTTT
>TRBV13|TRBD1|NA|TRBJ1-1
CASTQGGPDTEAFF
TGTGCCAGCACCCAGGGGGGACCAGACACTGAAGCTTTCTTT
>TRBV19|NA|NA|TRBJ1-6
CASTPGLYNSPLHF
TGTGCCAGTACCCCGGGACTCTATAATTCACCCCTCCACTTT
>TRBV6-6|TRBD1|NA|TRBJ2-3
CASSYSSTGHSDTQYF
TGTGCCAGCAGTTACTCTTCGACAGGGCATTCAGATACGCAGTATTTT
>TRBV5-4|TRBD2|NA|TRBJ2-3
CASSGGLAGAGDTQYF
TGTGCCAGCAGCGGCGGACTAGCGGGAGCAGGAGATACGCAGTATTTT
>TRBV6-1|NA|NA|TRBJ2-7
CASSEGAADYEQYF
TGTGCCAGCAGTGAAGGAGCGGCGGACTACGAGCAGTACTTC
>TRBV7-8|NA|few|TRBJ2-1
CASSLIGQTYNEQFF
TGTGCCAGCAGCTTAATAGGACAGACTTACAATGAGCAGTTCTTC
>TRBV20-1|TRBD1|NA|TRBJ2-7
CSADRGGEQYF
TGCAGTGCTGACAGGGGAGGCGAGCAGTACTTC
>TRBV28|NA|once|TRBJ1-5
CASSLPHHGPGAYQPQHF
TGTGCCAGCAGTTTACCCCATCACGGACCAGGGGCGTATCAGCCCCAGCATTTT
>TRBV28|NA|NA|TRBJ1-1
CASRFGPGGTEAFF
NA
>TRBV28|NA|NA|TRBJ1-4
CASSYTGFATNEKLFF
TGTGCCAGCAGTTACACAGGGTTTGCAACTAATGAAAAACTGTTTTTT
>TRBV10-3|TRBD2|NA|TRBJ2-7
CATGSGRSYEQYF
TGTGCCACCGGTAGCGGGAGAAGTTACGAGCAGTACTTC
>TRBV7-6|TRBD2|NA|TRBJ2-7
CASSLGGLAGDYEQYF
TGTGCCAGCAGCTTAGGGGGACTAGCGGGAGACTACGAGCAGTACTTC
>TRBV12-5|TRBD1|NA|TRBJ2-7
CASGLAAGGSSYEQYF
TGTGCTAGTGGTTTGGCCGCAGGGGGAAGCTCCTACGAGCAGTACTTC
>TRBV29-1|NA|NA|TRBJ2-5
CSVEEGAGTQYF
TGCAGCGTTGAAGAGGGGGCTGGGACCCAGTACTTC
>TRBV5-6|NA|NA|TRBJ2-5
CASSAGETQYF
TGTGCCAGCAGCGCCGGGGAGACCCAGTACTTC
>TRBV28|TRBD1|NA|TRBJ2-1
CATQGQGLSSSYNEQFF
TGTGCCACCCAGGGACAGGGCCTTTCCAGCTCCTACAATGAGCAGTTCTTC
>TRBV28|NA|NA|TRBJ2-1
CASSSYGYEQFF
TGTGCCAGCAGTTCCTACGGGTATGAGCAGTTCTTC
>TRBV7-9|TRBD2|NA|TRBJ2-1
CASSLGTSNEQFF
TGTGCCAGCAGCTTGGGGACTAGCAATGAGCAGTTCTTC
>TRBV9|NA|NA|TRBJ2-1
CASSVDGDSYNEQFF
TGTGCCAGCAGCGTAGATGGAGACTCCTACAATGAGCAGTTCTTC
>TRBV5-6|TRBD1|NA|TRBJ2-7
CASSLGQGSSYEQYF
TGTGCCAGCAGCCTAGGACAGGGTAGCTCCTACGAGCAGTACTTC
>TRBV11-3|NA|NA|TRBJ1-5
CASSCSQGSSNQPQHF
TGTGCCAGCAGCTGCAGCCAGGGGTCAAGCAATCAGCCCCAGCATTTT
>TRBV7-2|NA|NA|TRBJ2-6
CASSSRAWGAGANVLTF
TGTGCCAGCAGCTCACGAGCTTGGGGGGCTGGGGCCAACGTCCTGACTTTC
>TRBV6-5|TRBD1|NA|TRBJ1-6
CASSPAGTANSPLHF
TGTGCCAGCTCTCCCGCAGGGACAGCAAATTCACCCCTCCACTTT
>TRBV30|NA|NA|TRBJ1-6
CAWSPGLNSPLHF
TGTGCCTGGAGTCCGGGACTTAATTCACCCCTCCACTTT
>TRBV7-2|TRBD1|NA|TRBJ1-2
CASSLVGTGGDYGYTF
TGTGCCAGCAGCTTAGTGGGGACAGGGGGTGATTATGGCTACACCTTC
>TRBV27|TRBD2|NA|TRBJ2-5
CARNCHNIPGTIGGGQETQYF
TGTGCCAGGAACTGTCATAATATACCCGGGACTATCGGGGGTGGCCAAGAGACCCAGTACTTC
>TRBV27|NA|few|TRBJ2-7
CASGGIPYGEQYF
TGTGCCAGCGGAGGGATCCCATATGGGGAGCAGTACTTC
>TRBV2|NA|NA|TRBJ1-2
CASIGAETSGIYTF
TGTGCCAGCATTGGGGCAGAGACTTCTGGAATCTACACCTTC